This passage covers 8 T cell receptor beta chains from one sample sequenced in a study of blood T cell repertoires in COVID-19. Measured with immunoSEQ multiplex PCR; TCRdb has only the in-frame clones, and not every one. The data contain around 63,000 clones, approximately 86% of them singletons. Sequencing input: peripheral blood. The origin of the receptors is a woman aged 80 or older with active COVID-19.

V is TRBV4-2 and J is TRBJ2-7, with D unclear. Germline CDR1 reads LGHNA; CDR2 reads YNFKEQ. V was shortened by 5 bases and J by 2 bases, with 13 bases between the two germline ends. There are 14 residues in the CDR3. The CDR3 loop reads CASSGRLYPYEQYF. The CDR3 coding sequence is TGTGCCAGCAGCGGCCGACTTTACCCCTACGAGCAGTACTTC.

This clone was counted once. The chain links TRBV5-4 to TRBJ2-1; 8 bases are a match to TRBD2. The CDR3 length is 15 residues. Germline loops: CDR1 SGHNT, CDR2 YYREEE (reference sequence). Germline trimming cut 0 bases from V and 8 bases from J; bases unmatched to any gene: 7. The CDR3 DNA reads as TGTGCCAGCAGCTTGGAAGCGGGGGTCGAGTATGAGCAGTTCTTC. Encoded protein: CASSLEAGVEYEQFF.

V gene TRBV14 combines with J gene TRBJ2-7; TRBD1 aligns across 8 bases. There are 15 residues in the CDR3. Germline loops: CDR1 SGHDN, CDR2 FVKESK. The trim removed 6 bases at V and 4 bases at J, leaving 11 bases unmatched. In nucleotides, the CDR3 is TGTGCCAGCAGTCGGGGCAGGGGGCAGAGGTACGAGCAGTACTTC. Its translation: CASSRGRGQRYEQYF.

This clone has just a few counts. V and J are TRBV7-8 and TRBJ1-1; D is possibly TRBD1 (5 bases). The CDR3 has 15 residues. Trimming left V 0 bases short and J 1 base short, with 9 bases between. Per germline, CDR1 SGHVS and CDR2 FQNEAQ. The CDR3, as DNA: TGTGCCAGCAGCTTAGCTACAGGATGGAACACTGAAGCTTTCTTT. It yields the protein CASSLATGWNTEAFF. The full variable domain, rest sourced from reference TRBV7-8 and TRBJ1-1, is GAGVSQSPRYKVAKRGQDVALRCDPISGHVSLFWYQQALGQGPEFLTYFQNEAQLDKSGLPSDRFFAERPEGSVSTLKIQRTQQEDSAVYLCASSLATGWNTEAFFGQGTRLTVV.

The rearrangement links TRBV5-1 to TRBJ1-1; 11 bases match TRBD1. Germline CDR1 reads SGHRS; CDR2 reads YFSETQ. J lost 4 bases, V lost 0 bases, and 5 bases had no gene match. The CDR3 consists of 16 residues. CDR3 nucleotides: TGCGCCAGCAGCTTGGGGGACAGGGGGTATTTCACTGAAGCTTTCTTT. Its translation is CASSLGDRGYFTEAFF. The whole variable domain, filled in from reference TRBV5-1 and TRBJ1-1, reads KAGVTQTPRYLIKTRGQQVTLSCSPISGHRSVSWYQQTPGQGLQFLFEYFSETQRNKGNFPGRFSGRQFSNSRSEMNVSTLELGDSALYLCASSLGDRGYFTEAFFGQGTRLTVV.

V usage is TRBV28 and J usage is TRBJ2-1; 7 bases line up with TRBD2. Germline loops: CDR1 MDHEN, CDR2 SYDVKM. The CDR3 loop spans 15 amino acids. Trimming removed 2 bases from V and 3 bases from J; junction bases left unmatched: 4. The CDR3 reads CASSLAGEFYNEQFF. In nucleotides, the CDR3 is TGTGCCAGCAGTTTAGCGGGGGAGTTCTACAATGAGCAGTTCTTC.

Here the CDR3 DNA reads TGTGCCAGCAGCAAACGACAGGGTTCATCCGGGGAGCTGTTTTTT. Encoded protein: CASSKRQGSSGELFF. V is TRBV3-1 (or the pseudogene TRBV3-2) and J is TRBJ2-2; 7 bases agree with TRBD1. Germline values: CDR1 LGHDT, CDR2 YNNKEL (reference sequence). The CDR3 runs to 15 residues. The V segment lost 5 bases and the J segment 6 bases; nucleotides outside the gene matches: 9.

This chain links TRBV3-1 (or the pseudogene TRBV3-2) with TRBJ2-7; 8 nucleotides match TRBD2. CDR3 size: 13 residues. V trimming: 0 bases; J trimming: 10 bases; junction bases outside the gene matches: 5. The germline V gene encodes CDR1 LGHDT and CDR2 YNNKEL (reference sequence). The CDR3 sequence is CASSQEARTSQYF. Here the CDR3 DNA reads TGTGCCAGCAGCCAAGAGGCCCGGACTAGCCAGTACTTC.